The source of this T cell receptor beta chain is a study of T cells in Graves' hyperthyroidism and ophthalmopathy. TCR beta CDR3 sequences were amplified from RNA transcripts. The HTBI primer set drove a first-round RT-PCR of the TCR CDR3. Using its own MiXCR run on the multiplex PCR reads, TCRdb lists one record per CDR3 protein. The sample includes hundreds of thousands of distinct CDR3 sequences, approximately 13% of them seen just once. The length of the CDR3 is 16 residues. V trimming: 2 bases; J trimming: 5 bases; junction bases outside the gene matches: 10. CDR1 MDHEN and CDR2 SYDVKM come from the germline V gene.

The chain couples TRBV28 to TRBJ1-1; 8 bases fit TRBD1. This clonotype was sampled from a woman between 18 and 29 years old with Graves' hyperthyroidism. Specimen: blood. CDR3 sequence: CASSLPDRAPGTEAFF. The CDR3 DNA reads TGTGCCAGCAGTTTACCGGACAGGGCCCCGGGTACTGAAGCTTTCTTT. The full variable domain, in which reference TRBV28 and TRBJ1-1 provide the parts outside the CDR3, is DVKVTQSSRYLVKRTGEKVFLECVQDMDHENMFWYRQDPGLGLRLIYFSYDVKMKEKGDIPEGYSVSREKKERFSLILESASTNQTSMYLCASSLPDRAPGTEAFFGQGTRLTVV.